These 7 T cell receptor beta chains came from one sample sequenced in a study of cytomegalovirus exposure and HLA in healthy donors (dated by TCRdb to the late 2010s). The method was the immunoSEQ multiplex PCR assay. For the multiplex PCR, a mixture combining 60 forward primers for TCR Vbeta segments and 13 reverse primers for TCR Jbeta segments was used. Here the immuneACCESS table is served through TCRdb, limited to in-frame sequences with V and J called. Missing clones are a known gap in these copies; in checked studies unresolved V genes cover under half, and the rest lacks a known reason. Recorded for this sample are 150,000 to 200,000 clones; roughly 60% of them occurred a single time. The ten largest make up 2.5% to 3.5% of the sample. Input material: PBMCs. The source is a man between 35 and 55 years old in good health and CMV-seronegative.

The J gene is TRBJ2-5, the V gene TRBV27; 8 positions match TRBD2. The CDR3 loop spans 14 amino acids. V lost 2 bases to trimming and J lost 1 base; unmatched junction nucleotides: 0. From germline, CDR1 is MNHEY and CDR2 SMNVEV (reference sequence). The CDR3 loop is CASSLGLAQETQYF. For the CDR3, the DNA is TGTGCCAGCAGTTTAGGACTAGCCCAAGAGACCCAGTACTTC.

V and J are TRBV6-1 and TRBJ1-5; a weak D match, TRBD1 (5 bases). The germline V gene has CDR1 MNHNS and CDR2 SASEGT. Trimming shortened V by 4 bases and J by 5 bases, and 12 bases separated the two germline ends. The CDR3 has 14 residues. DNA of the CDR3: TGTGCCAGCAGTGGGCAGGGAAGGGATCAGCCCCAGCATTTT. Amino acids: CASSGQGRDQPQHF.

The V gene is TRBV19, the J gene TRBJ2-7; TRBD2 might be the D (5 bases). The germline CDR1 and CDR2 sequences are LNHDA and SQIVND (reference sequence). Trimming removed 3 bases from V and 4 bases from J, with 16 bases in between. CDR3 length equals 15 residues. Here the CDR3 reads CASSMAHGNSYEQYF. CDR3 DNA: TGTGCCAGTAGTATGGCTCACGGGAATAGTTACGAGCAGTACTTC.

The V gene is TRBV7-3, the J gene TRBJ2-5; TRBD2 matches 11 bases. This CDR3 is built from 15 residues. Germline V gives CDR1 SGHTA, CDR2 FQGTGA. J was trimmed by 4 bases and V by 6 bases; bases with no gene match: 7. The CDR3 DNA follows: TGTGCCAGCAGAATGACTAGCGGGGAAGGAGAGACCCAGTACTTC. It specifies CASRMTSGEGETQYF.

The J gene is TRBJ2-7, the V gene TRBV10-3, with 8 bases that match TRBD1. With V trimmed by 4 bases and J by 1 base, 6 bases remained unmatched. Germline values: CDR1 ENHRY, CDR2 SYGVKD. This CDR3 has 15 amino acids. CDR3 nucleotides: TGTGCCATCAGTGGCGGGACAGGTCGATCCTACGAGCAGTACTTC. It yields the protein CAISGGTGRSYEQYF.

The V and J genes are TRBV6-5 and TRBJ1-3; D is unclear. Trimming removed 4 bases at V and 0 bases at J, with 7 bases between. The germline CDR1 and CDR2 sequences are MNHEY and SVGAGI. There are 14 residues in the CDR3. The CDR3 nucleotides are TGTGCCAGCAGTTCGCACAGCTCTGGAAACACCATATATTTT. It encodes CASSSHSSGNTIYF.

The CDR3 reads CASSLTYSAETQYF. In nucleotides, the CDR3 is TGTGCCAGCAGCTTAACGTACTCTGCAGAGACCCAGTACTTC. J is TRBJ2-5 and V is TRBV7-3, with D unclear. Trimming left V 0 bases short and J 4 bases short, with 9 bases between. CDR3 size: 14 residues. Germline V CDR1 and CDR2: SGHTA, FQGTGA.